These 30 T cell receptor beta chains originate from one sample sequenced in a study of CD8 T cells in ankylosing spondylitis. Findings and caveats of the study: One TCR beta motif, made up of several highly homologous variants, appeared characteristic of ankylosing spondylitis blood.

Their recognized antigens are unknown. Using its own MiXCR run on the 5' RACE reads, TCRdb lists one record per CDR3 protein. The sample yields 750,000 to 850,000 distinct CDR3 sequences, approximately 12% seen once. Material: blood, either unsorted or a sorted T cell fraction (not recorded which). Receptor source: a male donor with ankylosing spondylitis.

The table lists this clonotype with a few counts. The genes are TRBV5-5 and TRBJ2-7, with D possibly matching TRBD2 (5 bases). CDR1 SGHKS and CDR2 YYEKEE come from the germline V gene (reference sequence). V lost 0 bases and J lost 3, with 13 bases in between. The CDR3 length is 15 residues. CDR3 residues: CASSLDIREGYEQYF. In DNA, the CDR3 is TGTGCCAGCAGCTTGGACATTCGCGAGGGCTACGAGCAGTACTTC. Supplemented by reference TRBV5-5 and TRBJ2-7, the full variable domain reads DAGVTQSPTHLIKTRGQQVTLRCSPISGHKSVSWYQQVLGQGPQFIFQYYEKEERGRGNFPDRFSARQFPNYSSELNVNALLLGDSALYLCASSLDIREGYEQYFGPGTRLTVT.

This clonotype was seen a handful of times. The J gene is TRBJ2-7, the V gene TRBV20-1; 7 bases agree with TRBD1. This CDR3 is 13 amino acids long. CDR1 is DFQATT, CDR2 SNEGSKA, per germline (reference sequence). Unmatched junction bases numbered 8, after V lost 6 bases and J lost 3 bases. The CDR3 spells CSARQGSLYEQYF. For the CDR3, the DNA is TGCAGTGCCAGACAGGGTAGCCTCTACGAGCAGTACTTC.

This clonotype was seen repeatedly, ten times or more. V and J are TRBV20-1 and TRBJ2-1, with no clear D. CDR3 length equals 12 residues. From germline, CDR1 is DFQATT and CDR2 SNEGSKA (reference sequence). Trimming stripped 1 base from V and 8 bases from J, with 9 bases between. The CDR3 protein is CSARGATDEQFF. The CDR3 DNA reads as TGCAGTGCTAGAGGAGCGACGGATGAGCAGTTCTTC.

The CDR3 nucleotides read TGTGCCAGCAGCACTCCCCTCGGGAAGAACACTGAAGCTTTCTTT. Its protein product is CASSTPLGKNTEAFF. This chain connects TRBV4-2 to TRBJ1-1; D is uncertain. The CDR3 consists of 15 residues. The germline V and J ends were trimmed by 5 bases and 1 base, with 14 bases remaining between them. CDR1 is LGHNA and CDR2 is YNFKEQ in the germline V gene.

The rearrangement links TRBV15 to TRBJ1-2; TRBD1 might be the D (5 bases). From germline, CDR1 is LNHNV and CDR2 YYDKDF (reference sequence). The CDR3 consists of 17 residues. Trimming left V 1 base short and J 5 bases short, with 20 bases between. CDR3 DNA: TGTGCCACCAGCAGAGTCCGAGGGGAGGTGCTCGCATATGGCTACACCTTC. Translating gives CATSRVRGEVLAYGYTF.

In its sample, this clonotype was seen many times. The chain links TRBV29-1 to TRBJ1-2; tentative D call: TRBD1 (5 bases). Germline-derived CDR1 and CDR2 are SQVTM and ANQGSEA. The CDR3 has 14 amino acids. Trimming removed 1 base from V and 7 bases from J, with 16 bases in between. CDR3 nucleotides: TGCAGCGTTGAAGCGGGACTGGGTGGAAGTGGCTACACCTTC. Translation: CSVEAGLGGSGYTF. Looking up the rest from reference TRBV29-1 and TRBJ1-2 gives the full variable domain: SAVISQKPSRDICQRGTSLTIQCQVDSQVTMMFWYRQQPGQSLTLIATANQGSEATYESGFVIDKFPISRPNLTFSTLTVSNMSPEDSSIYLCSVEAGLGGSGYTFGSGTRLTVV.

The rearrangement joins TRBV20-1 to TRBJ2-5; 9 bases map to TRBD2. The V gene end was trimmed by 6 bases and the J gene end by 3 bases; junction bases not matched to a gene: 8. Germline CDR1 and CDR2: DFQATT and SNEGSKA (reference sequence). This CDR3 contains 14 residues. The DNA of the CDR3 is TGCAGTGCGGAAGTTAGCGGGGGTAAAGAGACCCAGTACTTC. Translated, it gives CSAEVSGGKETQYF.

This clonotype was counted a few times. The CDR3 region is CASSLRPGDSPLHF. The CDR3 nucleotides read TGTGCCAGCAGCTTACGGCCAGGAGATTCACCCCTCCACTTT. The V and J genes are TRBV7-2 and TRBJ1-6; D is ambiguous. V was pared by 2 bases and J by 8 bases, with 10 bases between. The CDR3 loop spans 14 amino acids. Germline V gene lookup returns CDR1 SGHTA and CDR2 FQGNSA.

The table lists this clonotype with a few counts. V gene TRBV7-9 combines with J gene TRBJ2-2, with TRBD2 matching 9 bases. Germline V CDR1 and CDR2: SEHNR, FQNEAQ (reference sequence). The V segment lost 3 bases and the J segment 1 base; nucleotides outside the gene matches: 0. The CDR3 runs to 15 residues. The CDR3 DNA reads TGTGCCAGCAGCTTGACTAGCGGGAACACCGGGGAGCTGTTTTTT. Translating gives CASSLTSGNTGELFF. The full variable domain, rest sourced from reference TRBV7-9 and TRBJ2-2, is DTGVSQNPRHKITKRGQNVTFRCDPISEHNRLYWYRQTLGQGPEFLTYFQNEAQLEKSRLLSDRFSAERPKGSFSTLEIQRTEQGDSAMYLCASSLTSGNTGELFFGEGSRLTVL.

The table lists this clonotype with many counts. The V gene is TRBV20-1, the J gene TRBJ1-1; no reliable D call. V lost 1 base to trimming and J lost 5 bases, with 20 bases between them. The germline CDR1 and CDR2 sequences are DFQATT and SNEGSKA (reference sequence). The CDR3 contains 16 residues. CDR3 amino acids: CSARALEKAAGTEAFF. CDR3 coding DNA: TGCAGTGCTAGAGCCCTTGAGAAGGCTGCGGGTACTGAAGCTTTCTTT.

Here the CDR3 reads CASSFYPHSGANVLTF. CDR3 sequence (DNA): TGTGCCAGCAGCTTCTACCCCCACTCTGGGGCCAACGTCCTGACTTTC. The rearrangement links TRBV7-2 to TRBJ2-6; D is unresolved. In germline, CDR1 is SGHTA, CDR2 FQGNSA. The CDR3 totals 16 residues. The V and J ends lost 3 bases and 0 bases respectively, with 9 bases between them.

The rearrangement joins TRBV29-1 to TRBJ1-1, with a possible D match to TRBD1 (5 bases). V was shortened by 8 bases and J by 6 bases, with 16 bases between the two germline ends. CDR1 is SQVTM, CDR2 ANQGSEA, per germline. CDR3 length: 12 amino acids. This CDR3 is CSPPVRGPEAFF. Written as DNA, the CDR3 is TGCAGCCCCCCGGTTAGGGGACCTGAAGCTTTCTTT.

This clonotype was counted many times. The chain is built from TRBV12-3 or TRBV12-4 and TRBJ2-5, with D possibly being TRBD1 or TRBD2 (6 bases each). V lost 5 bases and J lost 8, with 9 bases in between. CDR3 length equals 11 residues. The CDR3 bases are TGTGCCAGCAGTGGGGGGACAACCCAGTACTTC. Protein sequence: CASSGGTTQYF.

This clonotype was seen repeatedly, ten times or more. The chain uses TRBV4-3 and TRBJ1-2; no clear D gene. Germline lookup yields CDR1 LGHNA and CDR2 YSLEER. The CDR3 is 12 residues long. V was trimmed by 0 bases and J by 7 bases, leaving 6 bases between them. The CDR3 DNA sequence: TGCGCCAGCAGCCAAGATAGGGTTGGCTACACCTTC. It specifies CASSQDRVGYTF.

This clonotype was seen repeatedly, ten times or more. One junction end does not reproduce the germline sequence, and a read error may be involved. The J gene is TRBJ2-5, the V gene TRBV9, with D perhaps assigned TRBD1 or TRBD2 (5 bases each). Germline-derived CDR1 and CDR2 are SGDLS and YYNGEE. The CDR3 covers 14 residues. The chain's CDR3 is CASSVGPTQETQYF. The DNA for the CDR3 is TGCGCCAGCAGCGTGGGACCGACCCAAGAGACCCAGTACTTC.

The chain recombines TRBV20-1 with TRBJ1-1; D gene unclear. Trimming left V 4 bases short and J 1 base short, with 7 bases between. The germline CDR1 and CDR2 sequences are DFQATT and SNEGSKA (reference sequence). The CDR3 length is 12 residues. The CDR3: CSAKPQNTEAFF. The CDR3 DNA sequence: TGCAGTGCTAAACCGCAGAACACTGAAGCTTTCTTT.

This clonotype was recorded a few times. A junction boundary mismatches the germline segment, possibly from a read error. The V gene is TRBV6-6, the J gene TRBJ2-7; tentatively, D is TRBD1 (6 bases). The CDR3 covers 11 residues. CDR1 is MNHNY, CDR2 SVGAGI, per germline (reference sequence). The CDR3 here is CASSYRTDRSF. In DNA form, the CDR3 reads TGTGCCAGCAGTTATAGGACAGACAGGAGCTTC.

The J gene is TRBJ2-7, the V gene TRBV6-5, with 7 positions matching TRBD1. Germline loops: CDR1 MNHEY, CDR2 SVGAGI. The CDR3 totals 11 residues. The V and J ends lost 1 base and 11 bases, in that order; junction bases with no gene match: 2. CDR3 in amino acids: CASSYFDREYF. The CDR3 bases are TGTGCCAGCAGTTACTTTGACAGGGAGTACTTC.

V is TRBV12-1 and J is TRBJ2-7; TRBD2, the table's D call, lacks a check against the DNA. TRBV12-1 is recorded as a pseudogene. The CDR3 is 16 residues long. The CDR3 nucleotides read TGTGCCAGCAGCTCGGGGCGACTAGCGGGATCCTACGAGCAGTACTTC. Its protein product is CASSSGRLAGSYEQYF.

This clonotype has only a few counts. The chain couples TRBV20-1 to TRBJ2-3; 10 bases agree with TRBD2. The CDR3 contains 16 residues. The germline V gene encodes CDR1 DFQATT and CDR2 SNEGSKA (reference sequence). The CDR3 bases are TGCGGGTTAAGCGGGGGGGCCCGCTTTAGCACAGATACGCAGTATTTT. Translating gives CGLSGGARFSTDTQYF.

Details on this clonotype: At one end the junction does not follow the germline gene, possibly because of a read error. This chain joins TRBV10-3 and TRBJ2-3; 9 bases map to TRBD2. The CDR3 contains 14 residues. The germline CDR1 and CDR2 sequences are ENHRY and SYGVKD. CDR3 sequence (DNA): TGTGCCCTCAGTGACGGTAGCGGGGGTAATACGCAGTATTTT. Residues: CALSDGSGGNTQYF.

This clonotype was counted only a few times. The chain has TRBV6-2 or TRBV6-3 and TRBJ2-1; the D gene is possibly TRBD2 (6 bases). This CDR3 spans 13 amino acids. CDR1 and CDR2 from the germline V gene are MNHEY and SVGEGT. Between the trimmed V and J ends, which lost 11 bases and 2 bases, there was a span of 13 bases. CDR3 amino acids: CASQRAAYNEQFF. The CDR3 nucleotides are TGTGCCTCGCAGCGGGCCGCCTACAATGAGCAGTTCTTC.

The chain employs TRBV7-3 and TRBJ1-1; TRBD1 might be the D (5 bases). The CDR3 contains 15 residues. CDR1 is SGHTA, CDR2 FQGTGA, per germline. Trimming removed 0 bases from V and 3 bases from J, with 11 bases in between. As DNA, the CDR3 is TGTGCCAGCAGCTTAACGGGGGGTGAATACACTGAAGCTTTCTTT. It codes for CASSLTGGEYTEAFF.

This clonotype occurred many times. The genes are TRBV7-2 and TRBJ1-2; TRBD1 might be the D (5 bases). The CDR3 is 14 amino acids. The germline V and J ends were trimmed by 3 bases and 6 bases, with 14 bases remaining between them. Germline V gene data show CDR1 as SGHTA and CDR2 as FQGNSA. The DNA for the CDR3 is TGTGCCAGCAGCTTTAGGAAGGGAGGGGATGGCTACACCTTC. Residues: CASSFRKGGDGYTF.

This clonotype was recorded a few times. This chain uses TRBV2 with TRBJ2-2, with a weak D call TRBD1 (6 bases). CDR1 is SNHLY, CDR2 FYNNEI, per germline. This CDR3 comprises 15 residues. V shed 5 bases and J shed 3 bases, with 13 bases lying between them. The chain's CDR3 is CASSTQGYDTGELFF. CDR3 in DNA: TGTGCCAGCAGTACCCAGGGGTATGACACCGGGGAGCTGTTTTTT. Filled out from reference TRBV2 and TRBJ2-2, the complete variable domain reads EPEVTQTPSHQVTQMGQEVILRCVPISNHLYFYWYRQILGQKVEFLVSFYNNEISEKSEIFDDQFSVERPDGSNFTLKIRSTKLEDSAMYFCASSTQGYDTGELFFGEGSRLTVL.

The table lists this clonotype with many counts. The V call is TRBV29-1, the J call TRBJ2-2; D gene unclear. Germline CDR1 is SQVTM and CDR2 is ANQGSEA. There are 14 residues in the CDR3. Trimming shortened V by 5 bases and J by 2 bases, and 12 bases separated the two germline ends. The CDR3 sequence is CSVLASLNTGELFF. CDR3 DNA: TGCAGCGTTTTGGCATCCCTCAACACCGGGGAGCTGTTTTTT.

This clonotype has a count of ten or more. The chain couples TRBV15 to TRBJ2-7; no reliable D call. The CDR3 is made up of 15 amino acids. The V end lost 3 bases, the J end lost 3 bases, and 15 bases lay between the germline ends. From germline, CDR1 is LNHNV and CDR2 YYDKDF (reference sequence). DNA of the CDR3: TGTGCCACCAGCAGCCAAGGGTGGAAGGTCTACGAGCAGTACTTC. Protein product: CATSSQGWKVYEQYF.

The chain joins TRBV30 to TRBJ2-5; 8 nucleotides match TRBD2. Germline CDR1 and CDR2: GTSNPN and SVGIG (reference sequence). J lost 3 bases, V lost 1 base, and 4 bases had no gene match. This CDR3 has 14 residues. The CDR3 DNA reads as TGTGCCTGGAGTGGGAACGGGGGGGAAGAGACCCAGTACTTC. The encoded protein is CAWSGNGGEETQYF. The variable domain in full, with the rest retrieved from reference TRBV30 and TRBJ2-5, is SQTIHQWPATLVQPVGSPLSLECTVEGTSNPNLYWYRQAAGRGLQLLFYSVGIGQISSEVPQNLSASRPQDRQFILSSKKLLLSDSGFYLCAWSGNGGEETQYFGPGTRLLVL.

This chain connects TRBV28 to TRBJ1-2; D unclear. CDR3 size: 13 residues. CDR1 is MDHEN, CDR2 SYDVKM, per germline. The germline V and J ends were trimmed by 2 bases and 8 bases, with 12 bases remaining between them. CDR3 nucleotide sequence: TGTGCCAGCAGTTTAAGCTGGCCCCAAGGCTACACCTTC. The encoded protein is CASSLSWPQGYTF.

This clonotype was recorded at least ten times. This chain connects TRBV20-1 to TRBJ2-5; 7 bases match TRBD2. Germline CDR1 reads DFQATT; CDR2 reads SNEGSKA (reference sequence). The CDR3 is 13 amino acids. V was pared by 6 bases and J by 2 bases, with 6 bases of the junction left unmatched. The CDR3 loop is CSAWASGQETQYF. In nucleotides, the CDR3 is TGCAGTGCATGGGCTAGCGGACAAGAGACCCAGTACTTC.